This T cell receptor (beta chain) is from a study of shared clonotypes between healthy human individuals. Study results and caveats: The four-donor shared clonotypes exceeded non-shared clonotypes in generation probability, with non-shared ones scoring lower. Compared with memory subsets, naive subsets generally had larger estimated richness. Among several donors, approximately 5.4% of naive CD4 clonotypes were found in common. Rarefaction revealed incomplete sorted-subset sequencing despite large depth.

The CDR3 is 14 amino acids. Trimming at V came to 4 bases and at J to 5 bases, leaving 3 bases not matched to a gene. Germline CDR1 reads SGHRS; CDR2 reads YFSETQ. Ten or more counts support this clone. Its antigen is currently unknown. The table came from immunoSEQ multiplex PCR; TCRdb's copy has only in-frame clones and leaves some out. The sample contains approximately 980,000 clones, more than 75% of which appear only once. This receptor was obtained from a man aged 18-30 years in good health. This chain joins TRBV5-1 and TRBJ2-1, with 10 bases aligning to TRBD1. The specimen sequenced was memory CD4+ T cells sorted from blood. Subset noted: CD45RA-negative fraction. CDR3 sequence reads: CASSTDRGHNEQFF. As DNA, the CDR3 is TGCGCCAGCAGCACCGACAGGGGGCACAATGAGCAGTTCTTC.